This T cell receptor beta chain was found in a study of CD8 T cells in Susac syndrome. The sequenced target, TCR beta, came from blood CD8+ and CD4+ T cells. Germline CDR1 reads DFQATT; CDR2 reads SNEGSKA (reference sequence). V was pared by 3 bases and J by 2 bases, with 16 bases between. This CDR3 contains 15 residues. cDNA came from roughly 0.5 to 1 ug RNA primed by random hexamers. Amplification of TCR beta CDR3 used immunoSEQ multiplex PCR across 54 Vbeta and 13 Jbeta. Each CDR3 protein is one row after TCRdb ran MiXCR on the immunoSEQ multiplex PCR reads. The repertoire holds around 62,000 distinct CDR3 sequences, with 90% to 95% as singletons.

Input material: CD8+ T cells from PBMCs. The receptor's source is a human donor in good health. The chain links TRBV20-1 to TRBJ1-1; TRBD1 is a possible D gene (6 bases). This CDR3 is CSASPSIQGNTEAFF. DNA of the CDR3: TGCAGTGCTAGCCCCTCGATACAGGGAAACACTGAAGCTTTCTTT.